Below are 2 T cell receptor beta chains sequenced from a single sample in a study of blood T cell repertoires in COVID-19. Sequenced by immunoSEQ multiplex PCR; TCRdb stores in-frame clones only, minus some. The sample carries 250,000 to 350,000 clones, roughly 85% recorded once. Specimen: PBMCs or T cells enriched from blood (not recorded which). Source of these receptors: a woman in her fifties or sixties who had recovered from COVID-19.

V is TRBV12-3 or TRBV12-4 and J is TRBJ2-1; maybe TRBD1 (5 bases). The CDR3 is 12 amino acids. V lost 7 bases and J lost 9, with 13 bases in between. The CDR3, as DNA: TGTGCCAGCATCTCAGGGCTGAGTGAGCAGTTCTTC. Residues: CASISGLSEQFF.

V gene TRBV18 combines with J gene TRBJ2-5; D perhaps matches TRBD1 (5 bases). Trimming cost V 3 bases and J 3 bases, with 8 bases left between them. This CDR3 has 13 amino acids. Germline CDR1 reads KGHSH; CDR2 reads LQKENI. The CDR3 DNA reads TGTGCCAGCTCACCGTCGACAGAAGAGACCCAGTACTTC. Protein product: CASSPSTEETQYF.